Sequencing of this TCR beta chain was carried out in a study of CD8+ T cells in alopecia areata. Treatment given: oral pan-JAK inhibitor, 5-10 mg twice daily. It was cDNA, reverse transcribed from extracted RNA, that served as the sequencing template. Sequencing used immunoSEQ multiplex PCR; TCRdb keeps in-frame clones, though not all of them. Of about 270,000 clones in the sample, about three fifths were seen once. This clone has a single count. The CDR3 extends over 14 amino acids. Germline V gives CDR1 SGHVS, CDR2 FQNEAQ. V was clipped by 5 bases and J by 1 base; unmatched bases: 4. Material: CD4+ T cells sorted from blood, obtained at approximately week 51, from a patient treated with tofacitinib. The clonotype originates from a human donor with alopecia areata. This sequence joins TRBV7-8 and TRBJ2-5, with 7 positions matching TRBD2. This CDR3 is CASSGGLPQETQYF. The CDR3 DNA is TGTGCCAGCAGCGGGGGACTACCCCAAGAGACCCAGTACTTC.